The 27 T cell receptor beta chains reported below all come from one sample, sequenced in a study of blood T cell repertoires in COVID-19. Using immunoSEQ multiplex PCR, the repertoire was profiled, and TCRdb retains in-frame clones only, with some absent. The table lists hundreds of thousands of clones, 92% of them singletons. The sample comprised peripheral blood. Receptors were obtained from a man aged 55 to 70 with COVID-19, enrolled during active disease.

In its sample, this clone was seen once. The rearrangement uses TRBV18 and TRBJ1-6, with D possibly being TRBD1 (5 bases). Looked up from germline, CDR1 is KGHSH and CDR2 is LQKENI. V was clipped by 2 bases and J by 9 bases, with 14 bases between them. The CDR3 extends over 15 amino acids. CDR3 loop: CASSPGAAERSPLHF. The CDR3 region has the DNA TGTGCCAGCTCACCAGGGGCGGCGGAACGTTCACCCCTCCACTTT.

Details on this clone: Germline is not matched at one junction end, which may reflect a read error. J is TRBJ1-3 and V is TRBV4-1; D unclear. Germline CDR1 is MGHRA and CDR2 is YSYEKL. The CDR3 has 17 amino acids. CDR3: CACSHDRRDRGLNTIYF. The CDR3 DNA follows: TGCGCCTGCAGCCACGACCGCAGAGACCGGGGTTTGAACACCATATATTTT.

The chain combines TRBV10-1 with TRBJ1-2; no clear D gene. CDR1 and CDR2 (germline): WNHNN, SYGVQD (reference sequence). This CDR3 has 12 amino acids. The V gene lost 3 bases and the J gene lost 7 bases, with 9 bases spanning the gap. The DNA for the CDR3 is TGCGCCAGCAGTGACGGGGTCGGTGGCTACACCTTC. It is translated as CASSDGVGGYTF.

The rearrangement links TRBV7-2 to TRBJ2-2; 10 nucleotides agree with TRBD2. V lost 5 bases and J lost 0; bases outside the gene matches: 6. The germline V gene encodes CDR1 SGHTA and CDR2 FQGNSA. This CDR3 contains 17 residues. In nucleotides, the CDR3 is TGTGCCAGCAGCCGCGGACTAGCGGCATCGAACACCGGGGAGCTGTTTTTT. Translation: CASSRGLAASNTGELFF.

V is TRBV5-8 and J is TRBJ1-3; D remains unclear. The length of the CDR3 is 14 residues. Germline-derived CDR1 and CDR2 are SGHTS and YDEGEE. V dropped 7 bases and J dropped 4 bases, with 15 bases sitting between them. The CDR3 coding sequence is TGTGCCAGCGGAAAGAGGGCGTTGGGAAACACCATATATTTT. Translation gives CASGKRALGNTIYF.

The table lists this clone with a count of one. The rearrangement joins TRBV5-4 to TRBJ2-1; D is ambiguous. The CDR3 length is 15 residues. Germline CDR1 and CDR2: SGHNT and YYREEE (reference sequence). V was clipped by 0 bases and J by 5 bases, with 12 bases between them. The CDR3 reads CASSLDSSTNNEQFF. The CDR3, as DNA: TGTGCCAGCAGCTTGGACAGTTCGACGAACAATGAGCAGTTCTTC.

This clone was seen a handful of times. This rearrangement joins TRBV28 to TRBJ2-7, with 7 bases fitting TRBD2. This CDR3 comprises 15 residues. Germline trimming cut 6 bases from V and 0 bases from J; bases unmatched to any gene: 8. Germline V CDR1 and CDR2: MDHEN, SYDVKM. The chain's CDR3 is CASSRWASGSYEQYF. CDR3 nucleotide sequence: TGTGCCAGCAGCCGGTGGGCTAGCGGCTCCTACGAGCAGTACTTC.

The chain couples TRBV3-1 (or the pseudogene TRBV3-2) to TRBJ1-1, with 7 bases aligning to TRBD1. Germline CDR1 is LGHDT and CDR2 is YNNKEL (reference sequence). The CDR3 extends over 15 amino acids. V shed 4 bases, J shed 1 base, and the junction held 6 bases outside the gene matches. In nucleotides, the CDR3 is TGTGCCAGCAGCCTAGGACAGGCGCGGAACACTGAAGCTTTCTTT. It is translated as CASSLGQARNTEAFF.

This sequence joins TRBV4-1 and TRBJ1-5; D is unresolved. The germline V and J ends were trimmed by 1 base and 4 bases, with 14 bases remaining between them. The germline V gene has CDR1 MGHRA and CDR2 YSYEKL. This CDR3 contains 16 residues. CDR3 protein: CASSQVVDKLNQPQHF. The CDR3, as DNA: TGCGCCAGCAGCCAAGTTGTAGATAAGTTGAATCAGCCCCAGCATTTT.

V usage is TRBV2 and J usage is TRBJ1-2; 11 bases are a match to TRBD1. The CDR3 is 14 amino acids. Germline trimming cut 8 bases from V and 14 bases from J; bases unmatched to any gene: 16. Looked up from germline, CDR1 is SNHLY and CDR2 is FYNNEI. CDR3 residues: CASHRDGQGASWTF. The CDR3 DNA reads as TGTGCCAGCCATCGCGATGGACAGGGGGCGTCGTGGACCTTC.

The rearrangement uses TRBV11-3 and TRBJ2-7; TRBD2 might be the D (5 bases). Germline V gene data show CDR1 as SGHNT and CDR2 as YENEEA. The CDR3 totals 13 residues. V was cut by 5 bases and J by 7 bases, with 15 bases left in between. The CDR3 bases are TGTGCCAGCAGCCGCCAGACCTCGGGGGAGCAGTACTTC. It specifies CASSRQTSGEQYF.

This clone was counted once. The rearrangement links TRBV20-1 to TRBJ1-1; the D is unclear. In germline, CDR1 is DFQATT, CDR2 SNEGSKA (reference sequence). Trimming removed 6 bases at V and 4 bases at J, with 6 bases between. This CDR3 contains 10 residues. This CDR3 is CSARSTEAFF. DNA of the CDR3: TGCAGTGCCCGTTCCACTGAAGCTTTCTTT.

This sequence joins TRBV5-1 and TRBJ2-7; 12 nucleotides line up with TRBD1. Germline V gene data show CDR1 as SGHRS and CDR2 as YFSETQ. The V segment lost 6 bases and the J segment 0 bases; nucleotides outside the gene matches: 4. The CDR3 length is 15 residues. The CDR3 loop reads CASKRDRGLSYEQYF. The DNA of the CDR3 is TGCGCCAGCAAGCGGGACAGGGGGCTCTCCTACGAGCAGTACTTC.

The V call is TRBV5-1, the J call TRBJ2-2; 11 nucleotides line up with TRBD1. This CDR3 contains 16 residues. CDR1 is SGHRS and CDR2 is YFSETQ in the germline V gene. V dropped 6 bases and J dropped 3; count of bases not matched to a gene: 7. CDR3: CASKDRGRSHTGELFF. The CDR3 DNA sequence: TGCGCCAGCAAGGACAGGGGGCGCTCTCACACCGGGGAGCTGTTTTTT.

This chain uses TRBV11-1 with TRBJ2-3, with 7 bases matching TRBD1. Per the germline V gene, CDR1 is SGHAT and CDR2 is FQDESV (reference sequence). V gave up 3 bases and J gave up 1 base; unmatched junction bases: 7. The CDR3 has 16 residues. CDR3 DNA: TGTGCCAGCAGCTTTGAGGGGGCGGCCCGCACAGATACGCAGTATTTT. It translates to CASSFEGAARTDTQYF. The variable domain in full, with the rest retrieved from reference TRBV11-1 and TRBJ2-3, is EAEVAQSPRYKITEKSQAVAFWCDPISGHATLYWYRQILGQGPELLVQFQDESVVDDSQLPKDRFSAERLKGVDSTLKIQPAELGDSAMYLCASSFEGAARTDTQYFGPGTRLTVL.

This clone was observed a single time. The chain recombines TRBV19 with TRBJ2-1; TRBD1 agrees at 10 bases. The length of the CDR3 is 16 residues. The germline CDR1 and CDR2 sequences are LNHDA and SQIVND (reference sequence). Germline trimming cut 2 bases from V and 6 bases from J; bases unmatched to any gene: 7. The CDR3 sequence is CASSIPGQGGVNEQFF. In DNA, the CDR3 is TGTGCCAGTAGTATACCCGGACAGGGGGGGGTCAATGAGCAGTTCTTC.

This clone was counted once. The gene calls are TRBV18 and TRBJ2-3; the D gene is possibly TRBD2 (5 bases). V was trimmed by 3 bases and J by 0 bases, leaving 10 bases between them. This CDR3 comprises 15 residues. Germline assignment: CDR1 KGHSH and CDR2 LQKENI. CDR3 bases: TGTGCCAGCTCACCCGGGGTTGGTAGCACAGATACGCAGTATTTT. It is translated as CASSPGVGSTDTQYF.

The chain joins TRBV6-5 to TRBJ1-2; the match to TRBD1 covers 7 bases. Germline V CDR1 and CDR2: MNHEY, SVGAGI. The CDR3 totals 15 residues. With V trimmed by 4 bases and J by 0 bases, 5 bases remained unmatched. CDR3 coding DNA: TGTGCCAGCAGTTTCCGACAGGGCCCTAACTATGGCTACACCTTC. Translation gives CASSFRQGPNYGYTF.

The count of this clone is one. The CDR3 DNA follows: TGTGCCAGCAGCTCGTATGCCGGACTAGCGGGAGGTAAGCAGTTCTTC. Amino acids: CASSSYAGLAGGKQFF. The V and J genes are TRBV7-9 and TRBJ2-1, with 14 bases lining up with TRBD2. CDR3 size: 16 residues. CDR1 SEHNR and CDR2 FQNEAQ come from the germline V gene (reference sequence). V lost 4 bases to trimming and J lost 11 bases; unmatched junction nucleotides: 10. Together with reference TRBV7-9 and TRBJ2-1, the CDR3 gives the full variable domain: DTGVSQNPRHKITKRGQNVTFRCDPISEHNRLYWYRQTLGQGPEFLTYFQNEAQLEKSRLLSDRFSAERPKGSFSTLEIQRTEQGDSAMYLCASSSYAGLAGGKQFFGPGTRLTVL.

In this sample, this clone turned up once. V gene TRBV28 combines with J gene TRBJ2-1; 9 nucleotides agree with TRBD1. The germline V gene has CDR1 MDHEN and CDR2 SYDVKM. The CDR3 is 15 residues long. Unmatched junction bases numbered 8, after V lost 6 bases and J lost 5 bases. This CDR3 is CASSLSGTGNNEQFF. The CDR3 region has the DNA TGTGCCAGCAGCCTCTCGGGGACAGGGAACAATGAGCAGTTCTTC.

This clone was recorded only once. The J gene is TRBJ1-5, the V gene TRBV30, with 10 bases identical to TRBD1. The germline CDR1 and CDR2 sequences are GTSNPN and SVGIG (reference sequence). V shed 3 bases, J shed 0 bases, and the junction held 8 bases outside the gene matches. The CDR3 is 17 residues long. The CDR3 reads CAWSATGGGYSNQPQHF. The CDR3 DNA is TGTGCCTGGAGCGCGACAGGGGGCGGTTATAGCAATCAGCCCCAGCATTTT.

V and J are TRBV6-1 and TRBJ2-7; 11 nucleotides align to TRBD2. CDR1 is MNHNS, CDR2 SASEGT, per germline. This CDR3 is built from 15 residues. V trimming: 1 base; J trimming: 5 bases; junction bases outside the gene matches: 4. The DNA of the CDR3 is TGTGCCAGCAGTGAAGGACTAGCGGGGTCCCACGAGCAGTACTTC. It yields the protein CASSEGLAGSHEQYF.

This clone has only one observation. The chain employs TRBV28 and TRBJ2-2; 9 positions match TRBD2. The length of the CDR3 is 15 residues. CDR1 is MDHEN, CDR2 SYDVKM, per germline. V shed 2 bases, J shed 8 bases, and the junction held 6 bases outside the gene matches. CDR3 coding DNA: TGTGCCAGCAGTTTAGCAGGACTAGCGAGGGGGGAGCTGTTTTTT. Amino acid sequence: CASSLAGLARGELFF.

This chain uses TRBV15 with TRBJ2-3, with 7 bases lining up with TRBD1. There are 15 residues in the CDR3. Germline-derived CDR1 and CDR2 are LNHNV and YYDKDF (reference sequence). V dropped 1 base and J dropped 2; count of bases not matched to a gene: 3. CDR3: CATSRATGITDTQYF. CDR3 in DNA: TGTGCCACCAGCAGAGCGACAGGGATCACAGATACGCAGTATTTT.

V is TRBV10-3 and J is TRBJ2-7; perhaps TRBD2 as D (6 bases). The germline gives CDR1 ENHRY, CDR2 SYGVKD. Deletions cut 3 bases from V and 2 bases from J, with 14 bases between. This CDR3 contains 15 residues. CDR3: CAISDLADSTYEQYF. Written as DNA, the CDR3 is TGTGCCATCAGTGACTTAGCGGACTCCACCTACGAGCAGTACTTC.

This sequence joins TRBV19 and TRBJ2-2; D may be TRBD2 (5 bases). Germline V gene lookup returns CDR1 LNHDA and CDR2 SQIVND (reference sequence). V lost 1 base, J lost 6 bases, and 12 bases lay in between. The CDR3 consists of 15 residues. The CDR3 nucleotides read TGTGCCAGTAGTATAGGAGGACCGCGGGCCGGGGAGCTGTTTTTT. Its translation: CASSIGGPRAGELFF. Drawing the rest from reference TRBV19 and TRBJ2-2, the complete variable domain is DGGITQSPKYLFRKEGQNVTLSCEQNLNHDAMYWYRQDPGQGLRLIYYSQIVNDFQKGDIAEGYSVSREKKESFPLTVTSAQKNPTAFYLCASSIGGPRAGELFFGEGSRLTVL.

The V gene is TRBV19, the J gene TRBJ1-1; 7 bases map to TRBD1. The CDR3 is 15 amino acids. CDR1 is LNHDA, CDR2 SQIVND, per germline (reference sequence). Unmatched junction bases numbered 6, after V lost 5 bases and J lost 0 bases. CDR3 protein: CASSAGQSMNTEAFF. CDR3 sequence (DNA): TGTGCCAGTAGTGCGGGACAGTCTATGAACACTGAAGCTTTCTTT. The whole variable domain, remainder taken from reference TRBV19 and TRBJ1-1, is DGGITQSPKYLFRKEGQNVTLSCEQNLNHDAMYWYRQDPGQGLRLIYYSQIVNDFQKGDIAEGYSVSREKKESFPLTVTSAQKNPTAFYLCASSAGQSMNTEAFFGQGTRLTVV.